The 14 T cell receptor beta chains given below trace back to one sample, sequenced in a study of control samples from healthy donors and cancer patients. The assay was immunoSEQ multiplex PCR, and TCRdb's table has in-frame clones only and misses some. The sample includes about 130,000 clones, almost 95% of them seen just once. Sequences were obtained from PBMCs. The receptors stem from an older man with head and neck cancer.

This clone showed up just a few times. J is TRBJ2-7 and V is TRBV5-1; D unclear. The CDR3 has 14 residues. V lost 0 bases to trimming and J lost 6 bases, with 13 bases between them. CDR1 and CDR2 (germline): SGHRS, YFSETQ. CDR3 sequence reads: CASSLEATRGEQYF. The CDR3 DNA follows: TGCGCCAGCAGCTTGGAGGCGACACGCGGCGAGCAGTACTTC.

This rearrangement joins TRBV5-1 to TRBJ1-1, with 7 bases aligning to TRBD1. CDR1 and CDR2 from the germline V gene are SGHRS and YFSETQ. V was clipped by 4 bases and J by 1 base; unmatched bases: 7. This CDR3 is built from 15 residues. The CDR3 spells CASSQIRQGNTEAFF. Written as DNA, the CDR3 is TGCGCCAGCAGCCAGATAAGACAGGGGAACACTGAAGCTTTCTTT.

J is TRBJ2-5 and V is TRBV3-1 (or the pseudogene TRBV3-2), with a possible D match to TRBD2 (7 bases). The germline V gene has CDR1 LGHDT and CDR2 YNNKEL (reference sequence). V dropped 3 bases and J dropped 5 bases, with 10 bases sitting between them. The CDR3 covers 13 residues. DNA for the CDR3: TGTGCCAGCAGCCACAGGGGAGGGGAGACCCAGTACTTC. This translates into CASSHRGGETQYF.

The genes are TRBV2 and TRBJ2-2; D perhaps matches TRBD1 (5 bases). Germline values: CDR1 SNHLY, CDR2 FYNNEI. Trimming pared 3 bases from V and 4 bases from J, leaving 12 bases between. This CDR3 spans 15 amino acids. The CDR3: CASSEVAGPTGELFF. The CDR3 DNA is TGTGCCAGCAGTGAGGTAGCAGGGCCCACCGGGGAGCTGTTTTTT. Full variable domain (rest looked up from reference TRBV2 and TRBJ2-2): EPEVTQTPSHQVTQMGQEVILRCVPISNHLYFYWYRQILGQKVEFLVSFYNNEISEKSEIFDDQFSVERPDGSNFTLKIRSTKLEDSAMYFCASSEVAGPTGELFFGEGSRLTVL.

The chain employs TRBV18 and TRBJ1-2; tentative D call: TRBD1 (5 bases). V dropped 2 bases and J dropped 5 bases, with 15 bases sitting between them. From germline, CDR1 is KGHSH and CDR2 LQKENI. This CDR3 spans 15 amino acids. The CDR3 nucleotides are TGTGCCAGCTCACCATACGGGGCGCCAGAGTATGGCTACACCTTC. Translation: CASSPYGAPEYGYTF.

The rearrangement links TRBV7-2 to TRBJ2-1; 9 positions agree with TRBD2. The CDR3 runs 15 residues. CDR1 and CDR2 (germline): SGHTA, FQGNSA. Trimming cost V 7 bases and J 5 bases; bases outside gene matches: 9. The CDR3 DNA follows: TGTGCCAGCAAAACCTTAGCGGGAGAGCACAATGAGCAGTTCTTC. Translation gives CASKTLAGEHNEQFF. The variable domain in full, completed from reference TRBV7-2 and TRBJ2-1, reads GAGVSQSPSNKVTEKGKDVELRCDPISGHTALYWYRQSLGQGLEFLIYFQGNSAPDKSGLPSDRFSAERTGGSVSTLTIQRTQQEDSAVYLCASKTLAGEHNEQFFGPGTRLTVL.

The chain has TRBV11-2 and TRBJ1-5; 7 bases agree with TRBD1. Germline-derived CDR1 and CDR2 are SGHAT and FQNNGV. The CDR3 is 15 amino acids. The V gene end was trimmed by 5 bases and the J gene end by 4 bases; junction bases not matched to a gene: 8. The CDR3 coding sequence is TGTGCCAGCAGCCTAAGCGGGACAGAGAATCAGCCCCAGCATTTT. This encodes CASSLSGTENQPQHF.

The V call is TRBV29-1, the J call TRBJ2-3, with D possibly TRBD2 on 5 matching bases. This CDR3 spans 13 amino acids. From germline, CDR1 is SQVTM and CDR2 ANQGSEA. The ends were cut back, 7 bases at V and 4 bases at J, with 15 bases in the middle. The CDR3 loop is CSAGTRVADTQYF. CDR3 in DNA: TGCAGCGCGGGAACGAGGGTCGCAGATACGCAGTATTTT.

As concerns this clone: A junction boundary mismatches the germline segment, possibly from a read error. This sample also contains other DNA sequences that code for the same CDR3. This chain joins TRBV13 and TRBJ1-5; TRBD1 agrees at 7 bases. CDR1 and CDR2 from the germline V gene are PRHDT and FYEKMQ (reference sequence). The CDR3 is made up of 17 amino acids. CDR3 sequence: CASSTRGAQGGNQPQHF. CDR3 nucleotide sequence: TGCGCCAGCAGCACCCGGGGGGCTCAGGGGGGAAATCAGCCCCAGCATTTT.

This clone was seen a single time. J is TRBJ1-2 and V is TRBV2, with D possibly being TRBD1 (5 bases). Germline lookup yields CDR1 SNHLY and CDR2 FYNNEI. Trimming shortened V by 8 bases and J by 8 bases, and 21 bases separated the two germline ends. The CDR3 is 14 amino acids. The CDR3 reads CASGGTAFRRGYTF. In nucleotides, the CDR3 is TGTGCCAGCGGAGGGACGGCGTTTAGGAGGGGCTACACCTTC.

This clone was seen more than once but under ten times. The gene calls are TRBV29-1 and TRBJ1-2; possibly TRBD1 for D (5 bases). The CDR3 sequence is 12 residues long. Deletions cut 3 bases from V and 4 bases from J, with 9 bases between. Germline V lookup: CDR1 SQVTM, CDR2 ANQGSEA. DNA for the CDR3: TGCAGCGTTGACACGAGGGGCTATGGCTACACCTTC. This sequence encodes CSVDTRGYGYTF.

The chain is built from TRBV4-3 and TRBJ1-4; 8 bases align to TRBD1. Germline lookup yields CDR1 LGHNA and CDR2 YSLEER. Trimming cost V 4 bases and J 8 bases; bases outside gene matches: 9. The CDR3 consists of 15 residues. The CDR3 loop is CASSPSGTGGEKLFF. CDR3 in DNA: TGCGCCAGCAGCCCCTCCGGGACAGGTGGCGAAAAACTGTTTTTT.

V and J are TRBV2 and TRBJ2-3; 7 nucleotides align to TRBD2. The CDR3 extends over 13 amino acids. The trim removed 8 bases at V and 4 bases at J, leaving 6 bases unmatched. CDR1 SNHLY and CDR2 FYNNEI come from the germline V gene. The CDR3, as DNA: TGTGCCAGCTGCCAGCGGGGCGCAGATACGCAGTATTTT. Protein sequence: CASCQRGADTQYF. Full variable domain (remainder filled in from reference TRBV2 and TRBJ2-3): EPEVTQTPSHQVTQMGQEVILRCVPISNHLYFYWYRQILGQKVEFLVSFYNNEISEKSEIFDDQFSVERPDGSNFTLKIRSTKLEDSAMYFCASCQRGADTQYFGPGTRLTVL.

The genes are TRBV28 and TRBJ2-1, with TRBD2 matching 7 bases. The J segment lost 5 bases and the V segment lost 8 bases, leaving 3 bases of the junction unmatched. The CDR3 extends over 12 amino acids. Germline V gene lookup returns CDR1 MDHEN and CDR2 SYDVKM. Here the CDR3 DNA reads TGTGCCAGCGGGGGGGGAAACAATGAGCAGTTCTTC. Translated, it gives CASGGGNNEQFF.